This record looks at one TCR beta chain sequence and its context. Its antigen is currently not known. No qualities accompany the bases; no much larger clone lies one base away. This sample is drawn from a study of OX40 agonist ivuxolimab in advanced cancers. About the full investigation: The costimulatory receptor OX40 (CD134) was targeted by ivuxolimab, a fully human IgG2 agonistic monoclonal antibody. Patients were allowed to have had prior anti-PD-1, anti-PD-L1 or anti-CTLA-4 therapy, and 40% to 45% of the dose-escalation patients had been treated with checkpoint inhibitors. The paper describes the monotherapy dose-escalation part (N = 52 patients) of the phase I trial of ivuxolimab. Intravenous ivuxolimab was administered to patients every 2 weeks at six dose levels: 0.01, 0.1, 0.3, 1.5, 3 and 10 mg/kg. In the dose-escalation cohort, roughly four fifths of patients were male, and the mean age was approximately 64 years, with a range of 23 to 79. Peripheral TCRbeta sequencing aimed to test whether ivuxolimab altered TCR sequence diversity and caused clonal T-cell expansion. Among the approximately 50 dose-escalation patients, some 20 had hepatocellular carcinoma, approximately 15 melanoma, 9 renal cell carcinoma and 9 head and neck cancer. Partial responses occurred in three dose-escalation patients, of whom one had hepatocellular carcinoma and two had cutaneous melanoma.

Study-wide findings and limitations: After ivuxolimab, CD8+ T cells had more expanded clones than CD4+ T cells on average. Low levels of normalized T-cell clonal expansion were also seen in some nonresponding patients. Which antigens the clonally expanded peripheral T cells were specific for was not determined. At doses from 0.1 to 3.0 mg/kg, clonal expansion was seen in both CD4+ and CD8+ blood T cells between baseline and week 6. In partial responders in the 0.1-3.0 mg/kg groups, normalized peripheral clonal expansion was found to be among the lowest, especially among CD8+ T cells.

Patients with a history of autoimmune disease or receiving systemic immunosuppression were excluded from the trial. Peripheral blood for TCR sequencing was drawn from every dose cohort at baseline, at cycle 4 day 1 and at cycle 7 day 1. The samples were drawn from a first-in-human, open-label, multicenter phase I dose-escalation trial of ivuxolimab. Adults with locally advanced or metastatic melanoma, renal cell carcinoma, hepatocellular carcinoma or head and neck squamous cell carcinoma were enrolled in the trial. Before TCR sequencing, CD4+ and CD8+ T cells were separately sorted from peripheral blood. The CDR3 covers 16 residues, taking in both the cysteine and the phenylalanine. Only CDR3 DNA is held: 48 bases, read in frame from base 1. Reading the germline V gene gives CDR1 SGHVS and CDR2 FQNEAQ. V loses 4 bases, J loses 0 bases, and the germline ends lie 12 bases apart. Genomic DNA was isolated from the sorted cells so that the TCRbeta CDR3 region could be sequenced. The immunoSEQ Assay was used for sequencing of TCRbeta CDR3 regions. This is the immuneACCESS table as TCRdb keeps it, with only in-frame sequences that have V and J called. A part of the clones is gone; compared with another copy, unresolved V genes explain less than half, and the rest is unexplained. The sample profile shows about 59,000 clones; 80% to 90% of them were found once. The ten largest clones take up about 0.41% of the sample.

The material was CD4+ or CD8+ T cells sorted from blood, obtained in a trial of the OX40 agonist ivuxolimab. Recombination linked TRBV7-8 to TRBJ2-2; the D segment could be TRBD1, given 5 matching bases. This clonotype was sampled from an adult with an advanced solid tumor such as melanoma, head and neck, liver or kidney cancer. In nucleotides, the sequence is TGTGCCAGCAGCTATACGACAGCATCGAACACCGGGGAGCTGTTTTTT. This is translated as CASSYTTASNTGELFF. This CDR3, with the reference TRBV7-8 and TRBJ2-2 proteins standing in past its ends, gives the full variable domain GAGVSQSPRYKVAKRGQDVALRCDPISGHVSLFWYQQALGQGPEFLTYFQNEAQLDKSGLPSDRFFAERPEGSVSTLKIQRTQQEDSAVYLCASSYTTASNTGELFFGEGSRLTVL.